In this sample, the clone carrying this TCR beta chain turned up once. Antigen unknown. The CDR3 runs to 15 residues. The germline V gene has CDR1 DFQATT and CDR2 SNEGSKA (reference sequence). J lost 2 bases, V lost 1 base, and 7 bases had no gene match. TCRdb re-called the 5' RACE reads with MiXCR, one entry per CDR3 protein. This repertoire shows a few hundred thousand distinct CDR3 sequences, 20% to 25% found once; its top ten account for 8.5% to 10%. The data were obtained in a study of T-cell memory formation after mild COVID-19. In the study overall: Clusters were largely donor specific.

General observations from the study: Those CD4+ clones that contracted were mainly in CM and EM (CD8+ ones in EMRA). There were some responding clones in pre-infection memory, which suggested that cross-reactive memory had joined.

Sequencing was performed on PBMCs or a T cell subset sorted from them (not recorded which). The V call is TRBV20-1, the J call TRBJ2-7; TRBD1 matches at 8 bases. The sequence derives from an adult woman who had mild COVID-19 (a few samples of this study predate the infection). Cell type and time point are not known. CDR3 DNA: TGCAGTGCTAGAGGGACAGGGCGAGGGACCTACGAGCAGTACTTC. Translation: CSARGTGRGTYEQYF.